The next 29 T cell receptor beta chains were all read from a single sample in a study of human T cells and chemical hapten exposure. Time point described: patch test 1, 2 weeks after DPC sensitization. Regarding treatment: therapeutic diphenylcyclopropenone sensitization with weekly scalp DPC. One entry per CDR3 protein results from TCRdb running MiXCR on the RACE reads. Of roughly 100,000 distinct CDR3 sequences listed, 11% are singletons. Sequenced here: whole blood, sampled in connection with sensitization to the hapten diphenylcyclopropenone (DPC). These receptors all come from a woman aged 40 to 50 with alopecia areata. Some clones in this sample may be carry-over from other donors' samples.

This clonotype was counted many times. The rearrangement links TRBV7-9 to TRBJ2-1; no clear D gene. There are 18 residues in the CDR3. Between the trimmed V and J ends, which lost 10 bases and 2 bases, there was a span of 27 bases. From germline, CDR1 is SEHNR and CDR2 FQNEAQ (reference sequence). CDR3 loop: CAIRGSGEAARPYNEQFF. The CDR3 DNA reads TGTGCCATTCGAGGATCGGGCGAAGCTGCGCGGCCCTACAATGAGCAGTTCTTC.

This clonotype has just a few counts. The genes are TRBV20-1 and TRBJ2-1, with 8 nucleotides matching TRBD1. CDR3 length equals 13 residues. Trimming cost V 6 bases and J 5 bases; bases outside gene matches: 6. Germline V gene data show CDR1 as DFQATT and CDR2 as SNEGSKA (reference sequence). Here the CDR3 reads CSARGTGNNEQFF. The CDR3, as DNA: TGCAGTGCCCGGGGGACAGGAAACAATGAGCAGTTCTTC.

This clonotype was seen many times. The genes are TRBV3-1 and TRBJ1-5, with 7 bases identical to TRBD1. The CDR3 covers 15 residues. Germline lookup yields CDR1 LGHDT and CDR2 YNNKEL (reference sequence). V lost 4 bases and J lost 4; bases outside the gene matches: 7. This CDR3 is CASSLRGQPNQPQHF. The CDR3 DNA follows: TGTGCCAGCAGCCTAAGGGGACAGCCAAATCAGCCCCAGCATTTT.

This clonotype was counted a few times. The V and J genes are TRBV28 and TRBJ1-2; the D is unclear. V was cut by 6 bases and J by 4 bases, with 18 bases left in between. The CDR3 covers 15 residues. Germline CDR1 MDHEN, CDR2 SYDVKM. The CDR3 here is CASRPVRIISYGYTF. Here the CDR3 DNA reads TGTGCCAGCAGACCTGTTCGTATCATCTCCTATGGCTACACCTTC.

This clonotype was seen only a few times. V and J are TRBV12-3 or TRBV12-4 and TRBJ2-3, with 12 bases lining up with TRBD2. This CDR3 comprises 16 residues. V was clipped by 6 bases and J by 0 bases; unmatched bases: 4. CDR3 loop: CASSILAGGSTDTQYF. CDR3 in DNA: TGTGCCAGCAGCATCCTAGCGGGAGGGAGCACAGATACGCAGTATTTT.

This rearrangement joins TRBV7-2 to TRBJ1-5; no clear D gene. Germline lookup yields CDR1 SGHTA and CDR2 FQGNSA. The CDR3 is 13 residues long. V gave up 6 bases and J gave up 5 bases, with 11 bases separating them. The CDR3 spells CASRSGGDQPQHF. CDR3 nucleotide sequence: TGTGCCAGCAGGTCTGGTGGGGATCAGCCCCAGCATTTT.

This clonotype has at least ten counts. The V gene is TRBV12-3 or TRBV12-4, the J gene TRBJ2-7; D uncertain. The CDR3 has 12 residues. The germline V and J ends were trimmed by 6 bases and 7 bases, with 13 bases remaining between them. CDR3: CASRPPLGEQYF. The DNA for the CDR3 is TGTGCCAGCAGGCCCCCCCTGGGGGAGCAGTACTTC.

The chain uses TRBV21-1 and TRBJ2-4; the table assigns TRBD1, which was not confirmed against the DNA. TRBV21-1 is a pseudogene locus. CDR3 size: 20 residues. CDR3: CASSKEESRGVDGAKNFQYF. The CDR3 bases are TGTGCCAGCAGCAAAGAAGAAAGCAGGGGAGTAGACGGGGCCAAAAACTTTCAGTACTTC.

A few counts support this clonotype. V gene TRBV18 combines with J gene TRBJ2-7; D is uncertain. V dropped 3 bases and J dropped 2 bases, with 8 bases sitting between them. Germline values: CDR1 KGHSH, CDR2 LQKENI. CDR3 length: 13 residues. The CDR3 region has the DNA TGTGCCAGCTCACCGGACGGGCCCTACGAGCAGTACTTC. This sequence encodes CASSPDGPYEQYF.

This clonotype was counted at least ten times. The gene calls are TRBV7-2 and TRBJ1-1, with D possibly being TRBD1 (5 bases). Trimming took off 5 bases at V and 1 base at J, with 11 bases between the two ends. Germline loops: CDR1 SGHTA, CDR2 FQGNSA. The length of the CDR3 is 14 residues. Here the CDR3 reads CASSPFQGNTEAFF. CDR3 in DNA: TGTGCCAGCAGCCCGTTCCAGGGGAACACTGAAGCTTTCTTT.

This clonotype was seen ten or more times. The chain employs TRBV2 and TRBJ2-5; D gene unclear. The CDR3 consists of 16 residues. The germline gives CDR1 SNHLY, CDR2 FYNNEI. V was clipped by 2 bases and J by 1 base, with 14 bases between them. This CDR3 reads CASSEIMLAGQETQYF. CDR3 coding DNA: TGTGCCAGCAGTGAAATTATGTTGGCCGGCCAAGAGACCCAGTACTTC. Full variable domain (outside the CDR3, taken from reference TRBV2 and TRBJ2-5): EPEVTQTPSHQVTQMGQEVILRCVPISNHLYFYWYRQILGQKVEFLVSFYNNEISEKSEIFDDQFSVERPDGSNFTLKIRSTKLEDSAMYFCASSEIMLAGQETQYFGPGTRLLVL.

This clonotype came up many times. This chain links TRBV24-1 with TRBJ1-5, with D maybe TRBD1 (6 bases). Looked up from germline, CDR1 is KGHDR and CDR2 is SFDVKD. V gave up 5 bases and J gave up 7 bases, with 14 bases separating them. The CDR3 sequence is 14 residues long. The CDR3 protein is CATSAATGRQPQHF. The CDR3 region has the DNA TGTGCCACCAGTGCGGCTACAGGGAGGCAGCCCCAGCATTTT.

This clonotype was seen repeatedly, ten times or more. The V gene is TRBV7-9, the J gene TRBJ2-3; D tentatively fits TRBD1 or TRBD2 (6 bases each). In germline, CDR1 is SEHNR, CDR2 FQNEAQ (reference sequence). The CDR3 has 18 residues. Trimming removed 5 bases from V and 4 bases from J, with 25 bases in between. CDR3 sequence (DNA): TGTGCCAGCAGCGGGGGGAAAGCGACAGGACTTGACGCAGATACGCAGTATTTT. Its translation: CASSGGKATGLDADTQYF. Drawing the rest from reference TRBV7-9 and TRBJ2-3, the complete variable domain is DTGVSQNPRHKITKRGQNVTFRCDPISEHNRLYWYRQTLGQGPEFLTYFQNEAQLEKSRLLSDRFSAERPKGSFSTLEIQRTEQGDSAMYLCASSGGKATGLDADTQYFGPGTRLTVL.

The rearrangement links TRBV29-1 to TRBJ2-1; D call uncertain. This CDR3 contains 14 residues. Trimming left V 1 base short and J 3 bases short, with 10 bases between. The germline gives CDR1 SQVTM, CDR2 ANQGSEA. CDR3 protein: CSVEGRENYNEQFF. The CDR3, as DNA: TGCAGCGTTGAAGGAAGAGAGAACTACAATGAGCAGTTCTTC.

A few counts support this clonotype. The CDR3 DNA reads TGTGCCAGCAGCCGAAGGGGAATCGGGGGGCTCGAGACCCAGTACTTC. This sequence encodes CASSRRGIGGLETQYF. The chain has TRBV14 and TRBJ2-5; the D gene is possibly TRBD2 (7 bases). Trimming removed 4 bases at V and 5 bases at J, with 20 bases between. This CDR3 region has 16 residues. Germline-derived CDR1 and CDR2 are SGHDN and FVKESK. The full variable domain, rest sourced from reference TRBV14 and TRBJ2-5, is EAGVTQFPSHSVIEKGQTVTLRCDPISGHDNLYWYRRVMGKEIKFLLHFVKESKQDESGMPNNRFLAERTGGTYSTLKVQPAELEDSGVYFCASSRRGIGGLETQYFGPGTRLLVL.

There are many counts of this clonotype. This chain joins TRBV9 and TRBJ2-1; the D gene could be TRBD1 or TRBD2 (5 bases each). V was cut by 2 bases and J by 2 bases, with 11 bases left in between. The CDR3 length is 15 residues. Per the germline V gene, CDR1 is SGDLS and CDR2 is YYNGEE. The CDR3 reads CASSVNVGAYNEQFF. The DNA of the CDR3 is TGTGCCAGCAGCGTTAATGTGGGGGCCTACAATGAGCAGTTCTTC.

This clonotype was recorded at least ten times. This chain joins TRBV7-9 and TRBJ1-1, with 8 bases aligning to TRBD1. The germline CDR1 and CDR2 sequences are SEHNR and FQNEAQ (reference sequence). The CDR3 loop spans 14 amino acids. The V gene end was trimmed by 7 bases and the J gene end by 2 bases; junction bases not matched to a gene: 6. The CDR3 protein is CASTLGQANTEAFF. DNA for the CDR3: TGTGCCAGCACCCTGGGACAGGCCAACACTGAAGCTTTCTTT. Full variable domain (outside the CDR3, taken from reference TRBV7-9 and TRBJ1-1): DTGVSQNPRHKITKRGQNVTFRCDPISEHNRLYWYRQTLGQGPEFLTYFQNEAQLEKSRLLSDRFSAERPKGSFSTLEIQRTEQGDSAMYLCASTLGQANTEAFFGQGTRLTVV.

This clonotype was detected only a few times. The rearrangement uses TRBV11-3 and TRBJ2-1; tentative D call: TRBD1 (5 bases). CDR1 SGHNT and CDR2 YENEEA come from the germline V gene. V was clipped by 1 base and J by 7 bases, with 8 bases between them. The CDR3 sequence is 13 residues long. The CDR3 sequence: CASSLGQFNEQFF. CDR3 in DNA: TGTGCCAGCAGCTTAGGACAGTTTAATGAGCAGTTCTTC.

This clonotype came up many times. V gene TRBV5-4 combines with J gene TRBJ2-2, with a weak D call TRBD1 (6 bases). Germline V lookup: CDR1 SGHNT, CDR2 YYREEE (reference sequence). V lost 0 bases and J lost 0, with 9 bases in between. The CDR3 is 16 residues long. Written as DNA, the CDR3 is TGTGCCAGCAGCTTGGCGGGACACTCGAACACCGGGGAGCTGTTTTTT. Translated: CASSLAGHSNTGELFF.

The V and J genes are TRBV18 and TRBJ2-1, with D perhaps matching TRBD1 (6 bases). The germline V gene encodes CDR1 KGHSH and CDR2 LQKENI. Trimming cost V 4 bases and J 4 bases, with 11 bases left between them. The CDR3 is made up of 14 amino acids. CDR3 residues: CASSRDTAYNEQFF. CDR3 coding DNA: TGTGCCAGCTCACGGGACACGGCGTACAATGAGCAGTTCTTC. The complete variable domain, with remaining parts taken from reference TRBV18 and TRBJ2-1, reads NAGVMQNPRHLVRRRGQEARLRCSPMKGHSHVYWYRQLPEEGLKFMVYLQKENIIDESGMPKERFSAEFPKEGPSILRIQQVVRGDSAAYFCASSRDTAYNEQFFGPGTRLTVL.

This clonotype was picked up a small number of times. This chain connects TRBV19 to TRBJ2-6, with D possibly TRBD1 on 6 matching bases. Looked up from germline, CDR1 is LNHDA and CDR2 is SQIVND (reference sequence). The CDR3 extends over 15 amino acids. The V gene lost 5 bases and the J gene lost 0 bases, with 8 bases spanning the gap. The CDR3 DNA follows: TGTGCCAGTAGTGGGGACACCTCTGGGGCCAACGTCCTGACTTTC. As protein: CASSGDTSGANVLTF.

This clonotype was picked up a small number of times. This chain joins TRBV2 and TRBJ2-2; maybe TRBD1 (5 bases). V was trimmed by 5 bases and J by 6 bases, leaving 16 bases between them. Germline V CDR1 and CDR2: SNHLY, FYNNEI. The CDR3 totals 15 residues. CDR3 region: CASSTQAGLPGELFF. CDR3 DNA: TGTGCCAGCAGTACCCAGGCAGGGTTGCCCGGGGAGCTGTTTTTT.

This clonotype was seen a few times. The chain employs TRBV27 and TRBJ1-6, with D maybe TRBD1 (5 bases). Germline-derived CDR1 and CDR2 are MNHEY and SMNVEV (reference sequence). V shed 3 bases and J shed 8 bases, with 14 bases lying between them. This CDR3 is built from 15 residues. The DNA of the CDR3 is TGTGCCAGCAGTTTCCGGGAATTGGGGGATTCACCCCTCCACTTT. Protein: CASSFRELGDSPLHF.

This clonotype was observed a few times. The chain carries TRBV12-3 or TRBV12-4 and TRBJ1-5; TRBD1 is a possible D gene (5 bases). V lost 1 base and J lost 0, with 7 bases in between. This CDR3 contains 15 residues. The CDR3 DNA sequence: TGTGCCAGCAGTTTAGGACAGAGTAGCAATCAGCCCCAGCATTTT. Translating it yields CASSLGQSSNQPQHF.

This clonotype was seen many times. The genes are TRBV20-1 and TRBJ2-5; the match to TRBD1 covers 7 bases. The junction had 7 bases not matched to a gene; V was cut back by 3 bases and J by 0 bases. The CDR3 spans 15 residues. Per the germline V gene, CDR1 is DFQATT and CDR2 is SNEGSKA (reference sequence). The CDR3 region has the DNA TGCAGTGCTAGGAACCCGGGACAGAACCAAGAGACCCAGTACTTC. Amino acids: CSARNPGQNQETQYF.

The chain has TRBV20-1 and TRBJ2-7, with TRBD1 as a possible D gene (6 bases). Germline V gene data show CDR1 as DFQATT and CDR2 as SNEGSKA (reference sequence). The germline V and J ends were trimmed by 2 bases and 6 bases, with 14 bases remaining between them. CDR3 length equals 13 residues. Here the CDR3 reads CSARFSRGSEQYF. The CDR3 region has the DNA TGCAGTGCTAGATTCTCCAGGGGTTCCGAGCAGTACTTC.

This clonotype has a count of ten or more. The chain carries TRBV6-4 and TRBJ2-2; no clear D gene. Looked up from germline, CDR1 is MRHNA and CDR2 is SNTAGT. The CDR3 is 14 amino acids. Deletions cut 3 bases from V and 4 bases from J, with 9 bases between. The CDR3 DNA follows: TGTGCCAGCAGTGAGGCTCCTGCCACCGGGGAGCTGTTTTTT. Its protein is CASSEAPATGELFF.

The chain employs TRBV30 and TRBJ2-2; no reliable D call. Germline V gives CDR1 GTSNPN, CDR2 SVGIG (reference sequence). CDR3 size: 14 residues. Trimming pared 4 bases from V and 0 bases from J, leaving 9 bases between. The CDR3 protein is CAWTLDSNTGELFF. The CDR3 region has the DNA TGTGCCTGGACTCTGGATTCGAACACCGGGGAGCTGTTTTTT.

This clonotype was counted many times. CDR3 coding DNA: TGCAGCGTGGGGGGTTCAGATACGCAGTATTTT. As protein: CSVGGSDTQYF. This rearrangement joins TRBV29-1 to TRBJ2-3; maybe TRBD2 (6 bases). Germline V gives CDR1 SQVTM, CDR2 ANQGSEA. Trimming removed 6 bases at V and 4 bases at J, with 8 bases between. CDR3 length: 11 amino acids.